Sequencing of this TCR beta chain was carried out in a study of response to subunit inactivated influenza vaccine. Between the trimmed V and J ends, which lost 2 bases and 4 bases, there was a span of 14 bases. The CDR3 is 15 amino acids. CDR1 and CDR2 (germline): SEHNR, FQNEAQ (reference sequence). TCRdb itself ran the RT-PCR reads through MiXCR, one entry per CDR3 protein. The sample carries hundreds of thousands of distinct CDR3 sequences, roughly 20% recorded once. The chain couples TRBV7-9 to TRBJ2-5, with D perhaps TRBD1 or TRBD2 (5 bases each). The sequencing used PBMCs from blood, collected approximately 5 days after vaccination. This TCR came from a man in his forties or fifties who received an inactivated influenza vaccine. CDR3 sequence reads: CASSLTLRGTETQYF. In DNA form, the CDR3 reads TGTGCCAGCAGCTTAACTCTTAGAGGGACAGAGACCCAGTACTTC.